Shown below are 26 T cell receptor beta chains from a single sample sequenced in a study of PD-1 blockade in classical Hodgkin lymphoma. There was relapse after autologous stem cell transplantation in every patient, and there was variation in brentuximab vedotin exposure. Here immunoSEQ multiplex PCR was the method, and the copy in TCRdb shows in-frame clones only, minus some. This sample carries about 43,000 clones, under 75% of them seen once, and the ten largest clones take 2.8%. Material: peripheral blood mononuclear cells (PBMCs), obtained before the second cycle of nivolumab. The source is a human donor with classical Hodgkin lymphoma.

This clone was recorded only once. The V and J genes are TRBV11-2 and TRBJ2-5; D possibly corresponds to TRBD2 (6 bases). This CDR3 is built from 14 residues. Germline loops: CDR1 SGHAT, CDR2 FQNNGV. V was clipped by 11 bases and J by 5 bases, with 21 bases between them. The CDR3 DNA sequence: TGTGCCTCGATAGGGGAGGTCTGGGGGGAGACCCAGTACTTC. Amino acid sequence: CASIGEVWGETQYF.

The rearrangement links TRBV7-9 to TRBJ2-7; tentative D call: TRBD1 (5 bases). This CDR3 is 12 amino acids long. The V end lost 6 bases, the J end lost 5 bases, and 11 bases lay between the germline ends. Germline lookup yields CDR1 SEHNR and CDR2 FQNEAQ (reference sequence). DNA of the CDR3: TGTGCCAGCAGACGTCAGACAGACGAGCAGTACTTC. Translated, it gives CASRRQTDEQYF. Filled out from reference TRBV7-9 and TRBJ2-7, the complete variable domain reads DTGVSQNPRHKITKRGQNVTFRCDPISEHNRLYWYRQTLGQGPEFLTYFQNEAQLEKSRLLSDRFSAERPKGSFSTLEIQRTEQGDSAMYLCASRRQTDEQYFGPGTRLTVT.

The count of this clone is one. The gene calls are TRBV5-4 and TRBJ2-2; D is unresolved. The length of the CDR3 is 14 residues. V was cut by 4 bases and J by 6 bases, with 13 bases left in between. Germline V gene lookup returns CDR1 SGHNT and CDR2 YYREEE (reference sequence). CDR3 protein: CASSILRESGELFF. As DNA, the CDR3 is TGTGCCAGCAGCATCCTTAGAGAATCCGGGGAGCTGTTTTTT.

The rearrangement joins TRBV28 to TRBJ1-2; D perhaps matches TRBD1 (6 bases). Deletions cut 5 bases from V and 4 bases from J, with 11 bases between. This CDR3 has 13 residues. Germline CDR1 is MDHEN and CDR2 is SYDVKM. This chain's CDR3 is CASSPGQLYGYTF. For the CDR3, the DNA is TGTGCCAGCAGTCCAGGACAGCTCTATGGCTACACCTTC.

The sample holds a few counts of this clone. The chain joins TRBV7-8 to TRBJ2-1; 13 bases line up with TRBD2. V shed 5 bases and J 7 bases; nucleotides not matched to a gene: 5. Per germline, CDR1 SGHVS and CDR2 FQNEAQ. This CDR3 spans 15 amino acids. CDR3 coding DNA: TGTGCCAGCAGCGACGGGACTAGCGGGGTGAATGAGCAGTTCTTC. It specifies CASSDGTSGVNEQFF.

This clone came up a few times. The chain carries TRBV9 and TRBJ1-2; 7 positions agree with TRBD1. The CDR3 spans 15 residues. Germline CDR1 and CDR2: SGDLS and YYNGEE. Germline trimming cut 4 bases from V and 7 bases from J; bases unmatched to any gene: 13. The DNA for the CDR3 is TGTGCCAGCAGCCCAACAGGGGTTGTTTTACGTGGCTACACCTTC. Protein sequence: CASSPTGVVLRGYTF.

The rearrangement joins TRBV10-3 to TRBJ2-2; tentatively, D is TRBD1 or TRBD2 (5 bases each). The CDR3 runs to 15 residues. Germline CDR1 is ENHRY and CDR2 is SYGVKD. V was pared by 0 bases and J by 5 bases, with 10 bases between. Here the CDR3 reads CAISESSWGTGELFF. Here the CDR3 DNA reads TGTGCCATCAGTGAGTCATCCTGGGGGACCGGGGAGCTGTTTTTT.

There are a few counts of this clone. The chain links TRBV5-6 to TRBJ2-7, with 7 bases identical to TRBD1. The trim removed 2 bases at V and 2 bases at J, leaving 4 bases unmatched. The V gene's germline CDR1 is SGHDT and CDR2 YYEEEE. The CDR3 runs to 14 residues. The DNA of the CDR3 is TGTGCCAGCAGCTTTTACAGGGGAACCTACGAGCAGTACTTC. This sequence encodes CASSFYRGTYEQYF.

In its sample, this clone was seen a few times. The V call is TRBV19, the J call TRBJ1-4, with 7 bases that match TRBD1. Trimming removed 3 bases from V and 5 bases from J; junction bases left unmatched: 6. Germline values: CDR1 LNHDA, CDR2 SQIVND (reference sequence). This CDR3 comprises 15 residues. The CDR3 DNA reads TGTGCCAGTAGTATTGGACAGGTCGTGAATGAAAAACTGTTTTTT. Its protein is CASSIGQVVNEKLFF.

The V gene is TRBV27, the J gene TRBJ2-3; TRBD2 matches 9 bases. The V segment lost 4 bases and the J segment 1 base; nucleotides outside the gene matches: 0. This CDR3 has 14 amino acids. Germline CDR1 MNHEY, CDR2 SMNVEV (reference sequence). The CDR3 coding sequence is TGTGCCAGCAGTTGGACTAGCGGCACAGATACGCAGTATTTT. As protein: CASSWTSGTDTQYF.

The chain has TRBV11-2 and TRBJ1-2; 8 bases match TRBD1. Germline values: CDR1 SGHAT, CDR2 FQNNGV. With 3 bases clipped from V and 6 bases from J, the junction kept 6 bases outside the gene matches. CDR3 length: 14 amino acids. CDR3 DNA sequence: TGTGCCAGCAGCTTTACGACAGGGGATAATGGCTACACCTTC. Protein: CASSFTTGDNGYTF.

This sequence joins TRBV6-5 and TRBJ2-1, with D perhaps being TRBD1 or TRBD2 (5 bases each). The V end was cut by 0 bases, the J end by 6 bases, with 15 bases between. The germline gives CDR1 MNHEY, CDR2 SVGAGI. The CDR3 length is 16 residues. CDR3 residues: CASSYSTTGTGNEQFF. Written as DNA, the CDR3 is TGTGCCAGCAGTTACTCGACGACCGGGACCGGCAATGAGCAGTTCTTC.

V is TRBV19 and J is TRBJ2-1; D is ambiguous. The V end was cut by 1 base, the J end by 2 bases, with 9 bases between. The CDR3 is 15 residues long. Germline CDR1 reads LNHDA; CDR2 reads SQIVND (reference sequence). The CDR3 loop reads CASSIGWGTYNEQFF. The CDR3, as DNA: TGTGCCAGTAGTATAGGATGGGGTACCTACAATGAGCAGTTCTTC.

The gene calls are TRBV2 and TRBJ1-1; weak D call: TRBD1 (6 bases). The CDR3 consists of 14 residues. The V gene's germline CDR1 is SNHLY and CDR2 FYNNEI. V was clipped by 1 base and J by 1 base, with 7 bases between them. The CDR3 loop is CASSEEGGNTEAFF. CDR3 sequence (DNA): TGTGCCAGCAGTGAAGAGGGGGGGAACACTGAAGCTTTCTTT.

V and J are TRBV27 and TRBJ1-1; perhaps TRBD1 as D (5 bases). V shed 0 bases and J shed 0 bases, with 11 bases lying between them. The CDR3 loop spans 16 amino acids. Germline-derived CDR1 and CDR2 are MNHEY and SMNVEV (reference sequence). CDR3 sequence: CASSLSGHLMNTEAFF. Here the CDR3 DNA reads TGTGCCAGCAGTTTATCCGGACACCTCATGAACACTGAAGCTTTCTTT.

The CDR3 here is CASSERQGISGANVLTF. CDR3 DNA sequence: TGTGCCAGCAGCGAACGACAGGGGATCTCTGGGGCCAACGTCCTGACTTTC. The rearrangement links TRBV9 to TRBJ2-6, with 8 positions matching TRBD1. This CDR3 has 17 amino acids. Trimming cost V 3 bases and J 0 bases; bases outside gene matches: 5. Germline V gene lookup returns CDR1 SGDLS and CDR2 YYNGEE.

As DNA, the CDR3 is TGTGCCAGCACCTCCTCTTTTATTTTGAACACTGAAGCTTTCTTT. Its translation: CASTSSFILNTEAFF. The chain recombines TRBV6-1 with TRBJ1-1; no clear D gene. The germline CDR1 and CDR2 sequences are MNHNS and SASEGT. This CDR3 contains 15 residues. V lost 7 bases, J lost 0 bases, and 15 bases lay in between.

The rearrangement uses TRBV5-1 and TRBJ2-7; D may be TRBD1 (6 bases). Germline CDR1 SGHRS, CDR2 YFSETQ. The CDR3 loop spans 16 amino acids. The ends were cut back, 6 bases at V and 3 bases at J, with 22 bases in the middle. The CDR3 nucleotides read TGCGCCAGCACCCTTTCCGGGGACAACTACTACTACGAGCAGTACTTC. Translating it yields CASTLSGDNYYYEQYF.

The genes are TRBV6-5 and TRBJ1-4, with a possible D match to TRBD1 (5 bases). Germline CDR1 reads MNHEY; CDR2 reads SVGAGI. The CDR3 runs to 15 residues. Trimming shortened V by 0 bases and J by 6 bases, and 11 bases separated the two germline ends. CDR3 in DNA: TGTGCCAGCAGTTACTCGCGGCAGGGATATGAAAAACTGTTTTTT. It specifies CASSYSRQGYEKLFF.

The chain recombines TRBV4-1 with TRBJ1-1, with unresolved D. The ends were cut back, 2 bases at V and 8 bases at J, with 12 bases in the middle. CDR1 is MGHRA and CDR2 is YSYEKL in the germline V gene. This CDR3 contains 13 residues. CDR3 DNA: TGCGCCAGCAGCCAAAGCCTAGGGCAGGAAGCTTTCTTT. Its translation is CASSQSLGQEAFF.

This clone has only one observation. This rearrangement joins TRBV7-9 to TRBJ2-2, with 12 bases matching TRBD2. The ends lost 4 bases at V and 7 bases at J; junction bases unmatched: 13. Germline CDR1 SEHNR, CDR2 FQNEAQ (reference sequence). The CDR3 extends over 18 amino acids. The DNA of the CDR3 is TGTGCCAGCAGCTCTGGACTAGCGGGGTCCAGGGGGATCGGGGAGCTGTTTTTT. Protein product: CASSSGLAGSRGIGELFF.

This clone has just one count. The rearrangement links TRBV7-2 to TRBJ2-5; D may match TRBD1 or TRBD2 (5 bases each). This CDR3 spans 13 amino acids. Germline CDR1 SGHTA, CDR2 FQGNSA. With 7 bases removed from V and 4 bases from J, the gap between germline ends came to 13 bases. For the CDR3, the DNA is TGTGCCAGCAAAGGGACCGGGGTAGAGACCCAGTACTTC. This translates into CASKGTGVETQYF.

The chain carries TRBV4-3 and TRBJ1-1, with D unclear. V gave up 2 bases and J gave up 3 bases, with 10 bases separating them. Germline loops: CDR1 LGHNA, CDR2 YSLEER. This CDR3 comprises 14 residues. Here the CDR3 reads CASSQSSLYTEAFF. CDR3 DNA: TGCGCCAGCAGCCAAAGCTCTTTGTACACTGAAGCTTTCTTT.

J is TRBJ1-2 and V is TRBV28; D not certain. With 2 bases removed from V and 2 bases from J, the gap between germline ends came to 6 bases. Germline assignment: CDR1 MDHEN and CDR2 SYDVKM. This CDR3 spans 13 amino acids. The CDR3 sequence: CASSLAANYGYTF. CDR3 nucleotide sequence: TGTGCCAGCAGTTTAGCCGCAAACTATGGCTACACCTTC.

This chain connects TRBV27 to TRBJ1-4; weak D call: TRBD1 (5 bases). In germline, CDR1 is MNHEY, CDR2 SMNVEV (reference sequence). V dropped 6 bases and J dropped 5 bases, with 28 bases sitting between them. The CDR3 spans 19 residues. CDR3 sequence (DNA): TGTGCCAGCAGCCATACGTCTATAGGGGACGGCGGGGCAAATGAAAAACTGTTTTTT. It specifies CASSHTSIGDGGANEKLFF. The full variable domain, its missing parts supplied by reference TRBV27 and TRBJ1-4, is EAQVTQNPRYLITVTGKKLTVTCSQNMNHEYMSWYRQDPGLGLRQIYYSMNVEVTDKGDVPEGYKVSRKEKRNFPLILESPSPNQTSLYFCASSHTSIGDGGANEKLFFGSGTQLSVL.

This clone appeared a few times. The chain recombines TRBV7-9 with TRBJ2-1, with D perhaps matching TRBD2 (5 bases). V lost 1 base, J lost 10 bases, and 29 bases lay in between. CDR3 length equals 19 residues. From germline, CDR1 is SEHNR and CDR2 FQNEAQ (reference sequence). The CDR3 protein is CASSLVVGQWLAGESEQFF. Written as DNA, the CDR3 is TGTGCCAGCAGCTTAGTTGTCGGGCAATGGCTGGCTGGGGAGAGCGAGCAGTTCTTC.